A single sample gave rise to the 16 T cell receptor beta chains below, sequenced in a study of T cell changes during pregnancy in multiple sclerosis. This table comes from immunoSEQ multiplex PCR, and its TCRdb copy is limited to in-frame clones, with some not included. The repertoire holds 30,000 to 45,000 clones, around 90% seen once, with approximately 0.36% in the top ten. The material sequenced was CD4+ T cells from peripheral blood mononuclear cells, taken after pregnancy. The receptors were gathered from a female donor in good health, enrolled as a control in a pregnancy study.

The chain joins TRBV15 to TRBJ1-5; no firm D call. The V end was cut by 4 bases, the J end by 0 bases, with 10 bases between. The CDR3 has 15 amino acids. Looked up from germline, CDR1 is LNHNV and CDR2 is YYDKDF (reference sequence). For the CDR3, the DNA is TGTGCCACCAGCACTAGTCCAGCTAGCAATCAGCCCCAGCATTTT. Its translation: CATSTSPASNQPQHF.

The gene calls are TRBV7-2 and TRBJ1-2; no clear D gene. Trimming took off 3 bases at V and 2 bases at J, with 13 bases between the two ends. CDR3 length: 15 residues. Germline assignment: CDR1 SGHTA and CDR2 FQGNSA. The CDR3 here is CASSLEPGSNYGYTF. In DNA form, the CDR3 reads TGTGCCAGCAGCTTGGAACCGGGATCAAACTATGGCTACACCTTC.

The rearrangement links TRBV5-4 to TRBJ2-7; maybe TRBD2 (6 bases). Trimming removed 4 bases from V and 0 bases from J, with 8 bases in between. The CDR3 extends over 13 amino acids. Germline V gives CDR1 SGHNT, CDR2 YYREEE (reference sequence). The CDR3 region has the DNA TGTGCCAGCAGCCAGACTAGCTCCTACGAGCAGTACTTC. Protein: CASSQTSSYEQYF.

This rearrangement joins TRBV5-1 to TRBJ2-1; 7 nucleotides line up with TRBD2. This CDR3 is built from 14 residues. CDR1 is SGHRS, CDR2 YFSETQ, per germline. V was pared by 2 bases and J by 4 bases, with 3 bases of the junction left unmatched. This CDR3 reads CASSFGGSYNEQFF. DNA for the CDR3: TGCGCCAGCAGCTTCGGCGGGAGTTACAATGAGCAGTTCTTC.

This clone came up once. The chain recombines TRBV18 with TRBJ1-2; no clear D gene. This CDR3 region has 11 residues. Germline CDR1 and CDR2: KGHSH and LQKENI. Trimming left V 3 bases short and J 6 bases short, with 5 bases between. The DNA for the CDR3 is TGTGCCAGCTCACCTGGAGATGGCTACACCTTC. Protein: CASSPGDGYTF.

V gene TRBV11-2 combines with J gene TRBJ1-5; 7 bases agree with TRBD1. In germline, CDR1 is SGHAT, CDR2 FQNNGV. The V gene end was trimmed by 5 bases and the J gene end by 7 bases; junction bases not matched to a gene: 11. This CDR3 region has 15 residues. The CDR3 reads CASSPHRQGGQPQHF. For the CDR3, the DNA is TGTGCCAGCAGCCCCCATAGACAGGGCGGACAGCCCCAGCATTTT.

The chain has TRBV5-8 and TRBJ2-4; TRBD1 is a possible D gene (6 bases). Germline CDR1 is SGHTS and CDR2 is YDEGEE. The CDR3 runs to 16 residues. V was cut by 1 base and J by 1 base, with 12 bases left in between. CDR3 region: CASSLYRVTAKNIQYF. The CDR3 DNA is TGTGCCAGCAGCTTGTACAGGGTGACTGCCAAAAACATTCAGTACTTC.

V is TRBV5-1 and J is TRBJ2-1; D is undetermined. The CDR3 is 14 residues long. Trimming removed 3 bases from V and 2 bases from J, with 9 bases in between. Germline assignment: CDR1 SGHRS and CDR2 YFSETQ. The CDR3 sequence is CASSYPGPYNEQFF. As DNA, the CDR3 is TGCGCCAGCAGCTACCCAGGCCCCTACAATGAGCAGTTCTTC.

The genes are TRBV7-6 and TRBJ1-1; the D gene is possibly TRBD1 (5 bases). The length of the CDR3 is 14 residues. The germline gives CDR1 SGHVS, CDR2 FNYEAQ. Trimming took off 0 bases at V and 3 bases at J, with 8 bases between the two ends. CDR3 coding DNA: TGTGCCAGCAGCTTAGCAGTCAGGGACACTGAAGCTTTCTTT. It yields the protein CASSLAVRDTEAFF.

The V and J genes are TRBV6-1 and TRBJ1-2, with 7 bases that match TRBD1. CDR3 length: 18 residues. CDR1 and CDR2 (germline): MNHNS, SASEGT. Losses at the gene ends were 0 bases for V and 0 bases for J; bases not matched to a gene: 10. The chain's CDR3 is CASSEAGNRGFTNYGYTF. CDR3 coding DNA: TGTGCCAGCAGTGAAGCAGGGAACAGGGGATTTACTAACTATGGCTACACCTTC.

The CDR3 region is CASSLASGGGAYEQFF. In DNA form, the CDR3 reads TGCGCCAGCAGCTTGGCCTCGGGCGGGGGGGCCTATGAGCAGTTCTTC. V usage is TRBV5-1 and J usage is TRBJ2-1, with TRBD2 identical over 9 bases. The CDR3 contains 16 residues. Losses at the gene ends were 0 bases for V and 8 bases for J; bases not matched to a gene: 9. Germline V gene sequence: CDR1 SGHRS, CDR2 YFSETQ.

The chain combines TRBV5-1 with TRBJ2-7, with D hard to call. Germline loops: CDR1 SGHRS, CDR2 YFSETQ. This CDR3 has 13 amino acids. Trimming removed 2 bases at V and 2 bases at J, with 8 bases between. The CDR3 DNA sequence: TGCGCCAGCAGCTTCCCCGGTGCCTACGAGCAGTACTTC. Translation: CASSFPGAYEQYF.

The gene calls are TRBV5-6 and TRBJ2-7, with 8 bases lining up with TRBD2. The CDR3 covers 16 residues. The germline V gene encodes CDR1 SGHDT and CDR2 YYEEEE. The V and J ends lost 0 bases and 3 bases, in that order; junction bases with no gene match: 8. The CDR3 reads CASSLVPSGYSYEQYF. The DNA of the CDR3 is TGTGCCAGCAGCTTGGTCCCTAGCGGGTATAGCTACGAGCAGTACTTC. Full variable domain (rest looked up from reference TRBV5-6 and TRBJ2-7): DAGVTQSPTHLIKTRGQQVTLRCSPKSGHDTVSWYQQALGQGPQFIFQYYEEEERQRGNFPDRFSGHQFPNYSSELNVNALLLGDSALYLCASSLVPSGYSYEQYFGPGTRLTVT.

The chain joins TRBV29-1 to TRBJ2-7, with 7 bases identical to TRBD1. CDR1 is SQVTM, CDR2 ANQGSEA, per germline. J lost 5 bases, V lost 4 bases, and 5 bases had no gene match. CDR3 length: 12 residues. Here the CDR3 reads CSVGTGLHEQYF. The DNA for the CDR3 is TGCAGCGTTGGGACAGGCTTACACGAGCAGTACTTC.

The V call is TRBV6-1, the J call TRBJ2-1; 11 bases fit TRBD2. Germline V gene lookup returns CDR1 MNHNS and CDR2 SASEGT. This CDR3 contains 17 residues. With V trimmed by 1 base and J by 4 bases, 6 bases remained unmatched. CDR3 DNA sequence: TGTGCCAGCAGTGAAGGAGGGCGACTAGCGGGATACAATGAGCAGTTCTTC. It encodes CASSEGGRLAGYNEQFF.

The rearrangement links TRBV28 to TRBJ1-2, with 9 bases matching TRBD1. CDR3 size: 16 residues. Germline CDR1 MDHEN, CDR2 SYDVKM. V shed 2 bases, J shed 4 bases, and the junction held 8 bases outside the gene matches. The CDR3 spells CASSLRGMDRGYGYTF. The CDR3 coding sequence is TGTGCCAGCAGTTTACGTGGGATGGACAGGGGCTATGGCTACACCTTC.